This TCR beta chain was sequenced during a study of T cells after yellow fever vaccination. Trimming took 6 bases from V and 2 from J, leaving 16 bases between them. In germline, CDR1 is DFQATT, CDR2 SNEGSKA (reference sequence). The CDR3 totals 14 residues. A few counts support this clonotype. TCRdb re-analysed the 5' RACE reads in MiXCR, keeping a single row per CDR3 protein. The table records a few hundred thousand distinct CDR3 sequences, 15% to 20% of them present only once. The clonotype comes from a man under 40 who received the YFV17D yellow fever vaccine. The material was PBMCs, obtained 15 days after the yellow fever booster vaccination. V is TRBV20-1 and J is TRBJ2-5, with D perhaps TRBD1 (6 bases). CDR3 protein: CSAQPGTPQETQYF. The CDR3 DNA follows: TGCAGTGCCCAGCCCGGGACACCACAAGAGACCCAGTACTTC.